This T cell receptor beta chain stems from a study of regulatory T cells in long-lasting Graves disease. Time point of the sample: persistent/refractory GD, antithyroid drugs over 5 years with positive TRAb. RNA extracted from PBMCs served as the sequencing template. CDR1 is GTSNPN and CDR2 is SVGIG in the germline V gene (reference sequence). The V gene lost 7 bases and the J gene lost 0 bases, with 15 bases spanning the gap. The CDR3 runs to 14 residues. This clonotype was seen repeatedly, ten times or more. To make TCR beta libraries, researchers used iRepertoire HTBI primers and Arm-PCR of CDR3 regions. TCRdb processed the multiplex PCR reads anew with MiXCR; each CDR3 protein has one entry. The table has about 470,000 distinct CDR3 sequences, 20% to 25% seen once; the top ten hold about 6.6%.

The sequence was obtained from a female donor with Graves disease. This chain uses TRBV30 with TRBJ1-1, with D perhaps matching TRBD1 (5 bases). The sample consisted of peripheral blood mononuclear cells (PBMCs), taken when the disease was refractory, from a patient treated with antithyroid drugs. In DNA, the CDR3 is TGTGCCTCGACGTGGACATTATTGAACACTGAAGCTTTCTTT. It specifies CASTWTLLNTEAFF.